Following are 32 T cell receptor beta chains from one sample sequenced in a study of cytomegalovirus exposure and HLA in healthy donors. Primers included in the PCR were 60 Vbeta and 13 Jbeta primers. The assay was immunoSEQ multiplex PCR, and TCRdb's table has in-frame clones only and misses some. Of some 110,000 clones listed, around 77% are singletons. Specimen: PBMCs. The receptors come from a man between 50 and 59 years old in good health and CMV-seropositive.

V is TRBV7-9 and J is TRBJ2-5, with 9 bases matching TRBD1. The J call may be wrong; the DNA end is better matched by TRBJ2-7. Germline V CDR1 and CDR2: SEHNR, FQNEAQ (reference sequence). This CDR3 region has 15 residues. The CDR3 loop reads CASSLETGGSYEQYF. The CDR3 bases are TGTGCCAGCAGCTTAGAGACAGGGGGCTCCTACGAGCAGTACTTC.

The chain has TRBV15 and TRBJ2-5; D is unresolved. Trimming pared 0 bases from V and 7 bases from J, leaving 15 bases between. Germline-derived CDR1 and CDR2 are LNHNV and YYDKDF (reference sequence). There are 15 residues in the CDR3. CDR3 region: CATSRDEPHFGTQYF. CDR3 bases: TGTGCCACCAGCAGAGATGAACCCCACTTCGGGACCCAGTACTTC.

This clone was seen more than once but under ten times. The genes are TRBV11-3 and TRBJ2-2; TRBD1 agrees at 7 bases. Per germline, CDR1 SGHNT and CDR2 YENEEA. The CDR3 sequence is 15 residues long. Germline trimming cut 5 bases from V and 2 bases from J; bases unmatched to any gene: 5. The CDR3 region is CASSPGTVNTGELFF. The CDR3, as DNA: TGTGCCAGCAGCCCGGGGACAGTAAACACCGGGGAGCTGTTTTTT.

The rearrangement joins TRBV29-1 to TRBJ1-1; 8 bases line up with TRBD1. V lost 1 base to trimming and J lost 0 bases; unmatched junction nucleotides: 4. This CDR3 is 15 amino acids long. Germline V lookup: CDR1 SQVTM, CDR2 ANQGSEA. The CDR3 nucleotides read TGCAGCGTTGAAGGGCAGGGGGCTATGAACACTGAAGCTTTCTTT. Translation: CSVEGQGAMNTEAFF. Looking up the rest from reference TRBV29-1 and TRBJ1-1 gives the full variable domain: SAVISQKPSRDICQRGTSLTIQCQVDSQVTMMFWYRQQPGQSLTLIATANQGSEATYESGFVIDKFPISRPNLTFSTLTVSNMSPEDSSIYLCSVEGQGAMNTEAFFGQGTRLTVV.

This clone appeared a few times. The identical CDR3 is also encoded by other nucleotide sequences in the sample. The gene calls are TRBV27 and TRBJ1-6, with D unclear. V lost 3 bases, J lost 5 bases, and 14 bases lay in between. Germline lookup yields CDR1 MNHEY and CDR2 SMNVEV (reference sequence). CDR3 length: 16 amino acids. The CDR3 loop is CASSLLPGRDNSPLHF. For the CDR3, the DNA is TGTGCCAGCAGTTTGCTCCCCGGTAGAGATAATTCACCCCTCCACTTT.

The CDR3 loop is CASSVGGRGESIHGYTF. Written as DNA, the CDR3 is TGTGCCAGCAGCGTAGGCGGCAGGGGTGAGTCTATCCATGGCTACACCTTC. The rearrangement links TRBV9 to TRBJ1-2, with D possibly TRBD1 on 6 matching bases. Trimming removed 0 bases from V and 6 bases from J, with 21 bases in between. This CDR3 is 17 amino acids long. The germline CDR1 and CDR2 sequences are SGDLS and YYNGEE.

In this sample, this clone turned up once. The V call is TRBV6-1, the J call TRBJ1-5; D may be TRBD1 (5 bases). Germline V gives CDR1 MNHNS, CDR2 SASEGT. The CDR3 is made up of 15 amino acids. V was clipped by 8 bases and J by 0 bases, with 14 bases between them. The CDR3 bases are TGTGCCAGCCGAATAGGGACTTATAGCAATCAGCCCCAGCATTTT. Protein product: CASRIGTYSNQPQHF.

As DNA, the CDR3 is TGTGCCAGCAGTCCACGACTAGCGGGGGACTATGATACGCAGTATTTT. Its translation is CASSPRLAGDYDTQYF. V is TRBV27 and J is TRBJ2-3; 12 bases line up with TRBD2. Trimming cost V 5 bases and J 6 bases; bases outside gene matches: 9. CDR1 is MNHEY and CDR2 is SMNVEV in the germline V gene (reference sequence). CDR3 length: 16 amino acids.

This chain connects TRBV18 to TRBJ1-5; TRBD1 agrees at 9 bases. Germline V CDR1 and CDR2: KGHSH, LQKENI. The CDR3 loop spans 15 amino acids. The V gene end was trimmed by 6 bases and the J gene end by 1 base; junction bases not matched to a gene: 4. The CDR3 region is CASSQGQGSNQPQHF. The CDR3 DNA follows: TGTGCCAGCTCCCAAGGACAGGGGAGCAATCAGCCCCAGCATTTT.

J is TRBJ2-3 and V is TRBV12-2; the tabulated D call, TRBD2, remains unverified against the DNA. TRBV12-2 is a pseudogene segment. This CDR3 has 22 amino acids. The CDR3 loop reads CASRIRCWGLAGGHTHTDTQYF. The CDR3, as DNA: TGTGCAAGTCGCATCAGGTGCTGGGGACTAGCGGGGGGTCATACACACACGGATACGCAGTATTTT.

CDR3 loop: CASSGGQLNQPQHF. The CDR3, as DNA: TGTGCCAGCAGCGGAGGACAGTTGAATCAGCCCCAGCATTTT. The rearrangement joins TRBV9 to TRBJ1-5, with a weak D call TRBD1 (6 bases). Germline loops: CDR1 SGDLS, CDR2 YYNGEE. V shed 3 bases and J shed 4 bases, with 11 bases lying between them. The CDR3 contains 14 residues.

The CDR3 reads CASSLEVTGGQETQYF. The CDR3 DNA sequence: TGTGCCAGCAGCTTGGAGGTGACAGGGGGCCAAGAGACCCAGTACTTC. The gene calls are TRBV5-4 and TRBJ2-5; the match to TRBD1 covers 9 bases. Germline CDR1 and CDR2: SGHNT and YYREEE (reference sequence). There are 16 residues in the CDR3. V lost 0 bases to trimming and J lost 1 base; unmatched junction nucleotides: 4.

This clone was observed once. The rearrangement links TRBV5-1 to TRBJ2-7; TRBD1 agrees at 7 bases. Germline loops: CDR1 SGHRS, CDR2 YFSETQ. V shed 4 bases, J shed 4 bases, and the junction held 5 bases outside the gene matches. The CDR3 length is 13 residues. The CDR3 loop is CASSDDRDYEQYF. DNA for the CDR3: TGCGCCAGCAGCGACGACAGGGATTACGAGCAGTACTTC.

CDR3 DNA: TGCGCCAGCAGCTTGGGGACAGGGAGGAACTATGGCTACACCTTC. This sequence encodes CASSLGTGRNYGYTF. This sequence joins TRBV5-1 and TRBJ1-2; 8 positions match TRBD1. CDR3 length: 15 residues. Unmatched junction bases numbered 3, after V lost 0 bases and J lost 2 bases. Germline-derived CDR1 and CDR2 are SGHRS and YFSETQ. Full variable domain (missing parts from reference TRBV5-1 and TRBJ1-2): KAGVTQTPRYLIKTRGQQVTLSCSPISGHRSVSWYQQTPGQGLQFLFEYFSETQRNKGNFPGRFSGRQFSNSRSEMNVSTLELGDSALYLCASSLGTGRNYGYTFGSGTRLTVV.

The J gene is TRBJ1-2, the V gene TRBV9; D is possibly TRBD1 (5 bases). V lost 4 bases to trimming and J lost 1 base, with 11 bases between them. CDR1 SGDLS and CDR2 YYNGEE come from the germline V gene. The CDR3 consists of 14 residues. The CDR3 coding sequence is TGTGCCAGCAGCCCTCGGAGGGGTAACTATGGCTACACCTTC. It specifies CASSPRRGNYGYTF.

The rearrangement links TRBV6-1 to TRBJ2-5, with D possibly TRBD1 on 5 matching bases. Germline CDR1 and CDR2: MNHNS and SASEGT. Trimming removed 7 bases from V and 4 bases from J, with 16 bases in between. CDR3 size: 14 residues. CDR3 sequence reads: CASTTSDISETQYF. In DNA, the CDR3 is TGTGCCAGCACCACTTCGGACATTTCAGAGACCCAGTACTTC.

The chain combines TRBV19 with TRBJ2-2, with 8 bases aligning to TRBD1. J was trimmed by 2 bases and V by 5 bases; bases with no gene match: 7. CDR1 is LNHDA and CDR2 is SQIVND in the germline V gene (reference sequence). This CDR3 has 16 amino acids. In DNA form, the CDR3 reads TGTGCCAGTAGTGTCCAGGACAGGGCAAACACCGGGGAGCTGTTTTTT. Protein sequence: CASSVQDRANTGELFF.

V usage is TRBV27 and J usage is TRBJ2-2; D is ambiguous. The CDR3 has 15 amino acids. Germline CDR1 reads MNHEY; CDR2 reads SMNVEV (reference sequence). V was shortened by 2 bases and J by 6 bases, with 13 bases between the two germline ends. CDR3 nucleotide sequence: TGTGCCAGCAGTTTACAACCCTCGCGGTCCGGGGAGCTGTTTTTT. Protein sequence: CASSLQPSRSGELFF.

The chain employs TRBV7-9 and TRBJ1-4; D uncertain. Per the germline V gene, CDR1 is SEHNR and CDR2 is FQNEAQ (reference sequence). The CDR3 runs 11 residues. Trimming removed 1 base at V and 15 bases at J, with 9 bases between. The CDR3 nucleotides read TGTGCCAGCAGCTTAGAACGAGTGTTGTTTTTT. This translates into CASSLERVLFF.

In its sample, this clone was seen a few times. This chain joins TRBV11-2 and TRBJ2-2; 10 positions match TRBD2. Germline V CDR1 and CDR2: SGHAT, FQNNGV. Trimming removed 1 base from V and 6 bases from J; junction bases left unmatched: 2. This CDR3 region has 15 residues. CDR3 bases: TGTGCCAGCAGCTTAGTGACTAGCGGGTCCGGGGAGCTGTTTTTT. Translated: CASSLVTSGSGELFF.

In the case of this clone: This same CDR3 is encoded by further DNA sequences in the sample. The chain recombines TRBV9 with TRBJ1-2; 7 nucleotides match TRBD1. Germline CDR1 is SGDLS and CDR2 is YYNGEE. The CDR3 extends over 14 amino acids. V shed 3 bases, J shed 2 bases, and the junction held 4 bases outside the gene matches. The DNA of the CDR3 is TGTGCCAGCAGCGCCCAGGGACAGAACTATGGCTACACCTTC. Translating gives CASSAQGQNYGYTF.

This clone was detected a few times. V and J are TRBV13 and TRBJ2-1; 9 nucleotides agree with TRBD1. Trimming at V came to 1 base and at J to 7 bases, leaving 5 bases not matched to a gene. This CDR3 is 15 amino acids long. Per the germline V gene, CDR1 is PRHDT and CDR2 is FYEKMQ (reference sequence). CDR3 DNA sequence: TGTGCCAGCAGCTTAGACAGGGGGCGCAAGAATGAGCAGTTCTTC. Translated, it gives CASSLDRGRKNEQFF.

In the case of this clone: This same CDR3 is encoded by further DNA sequences in the sample. The CDR3: CASSLVAGGTDTQYF. As DNA, the CDR3 is TGTGCCAGCAGCTTAGTAGCGGGAGGGACAGATACGCAGTATTTT. This chain connects TRBV7-2 to TRBJ2-3, with 11 nucleotides matching TRBD2. Germline V gene data show CDR1 as SGHTA and CDR2 as FQGNSA. The CDR3 spans 15 residues. With V trimmed by 1 base and J by 3 bases, 0 bases remained unmatched. Full variable domain (outside the CDR3, taken from reference TRBV7-2 and TRBJ2-3): GAGVSQSPSNKVTEKGKDVELRCDPISGHTALYWYRQSLGQGLEFLIYFQGNSAPDKSGLPSDRFSAERTGGSVSTLTIQRTQQEDSAVYLCASSLVAGGTDTQYFGPGTRLTVL.

V is TRBV10-3 and J is TRBJ2-3; 9 bases map to TRBD1. In germline, CDR1 is ENHRY, CDR2 SYGVKD. The CDR3 loop spans 15 amino acids. The J segment lost 2 bases and the V segment lost 6 bases, leaving 6 bases of the junction unmatched. This CDR3 is CAISPQGANTDTQYF. The CDR3 nucleotides are TGTGCCATCAGCCCACAGGGGGCGAACACAGATACGCAGTATTTT.

The genes are TRBV9 and TRBJ2-7; 11 nucleotides match TRBD2. J lost 5 bases, V lost 0 bases, and 4 bases had no gene match. The CDR3 length is 15 residues. CDR1 and CDR2 (germline): SGDLS, YYNGEE. Written as DNA, the CDR3 is TGTGCCAGCAGCGTAGGGCCTAGCGGGAGGAACGAGCAGTACTTC. It encodes CASSVGPSGRNEQYF.

This chain links TRBV6-4 with TRBJ1-2; D is unclear. The germline V gene has CDR1 MRHNA and CDR2 SNTAGT. This CDR3 spans 14 amino acids. V was pared by 0 bases and J by 8 bases, with 13 bases between. The CDR3: CASSDSGRPGGYTF. CDR3 bases: TGTGCCAGCAGTGACTCGGGGAGACCGGGAGGCTACACCTTC.

The rearrangement uses TRBV30 and TRBJ2-3; the match to TRBD1 covers 9 bases. Unmatched junction bases numbered 6, after V lost 3 bases and J lost 5 bases. The germline V gene has CDR1 GTSNPN and CDR2 SVGIG (reference sequence). The CDR3 runs to 14 residues. For the CDR3, the DNA is TGTGCCTGGAGACGGACAGGGGCGGTAGATACGCAGTATTTT. Its translation is CAWRRTGAVDTQYF.

This sequence joins TRBV28 and TRBJ1-5; 7 bases line up with TRBD1. The J segment lost 2 bases and the V segment lost 11 bases, leaving 12 bases of the junction unmatched. The length of the CDR3 is 15 residues. Germline V gene sequence: CDR1 MDHEN, CDR2 SYDVKM. In DNA, the CDR3 is TGTGCCGGTCAGACAGGGAACCTCGGCAATCAGCCCCAGCATTTT. Translated: CAGQTGNLGNQPQHF.

This clone showed up just a few times. DNA of the CDR3: TGTGCCAGCAATAGTATAGGACAGGGGGCTTTTGGCTACACCTTC. It yields the protein CASNSIGQGAFGYTF. This sequence joins TRBV2 and TRBJ1-2, with 11 bases that match TRBD1. Germline lookup yields CDR1 SNHLY and CDR2 FYNNEI. The junction had 11 bases not matched to a gene; V was cut back by 7 bases and J by 7 bases. The CDR3 is 15 amino acids. Full variable domain (missing parts from reference TRBV2 and TRBJ1-2): EPEVTQTPSHQVTQMGQEVILRCVPISNHLYFYWYRQILGQKVEFLVSFYNNEISEKSEIFDDQFSVERPDGSNFTLKIRSTKLEDSAMYFCASNSIGQGAFGYTFGSGTRLTVV.

The chain uses TRBV2 and TRBJ2-5; 7 positions agree with TRBD2. The CDR3 runs to 14 residues. CDR1 SNHLY and CDR2 FYNNEI come from the germline V gene. Trimming at V came to 5 bases and at J to 3 bases, leaving 6 bases not matched to a gene. For the CDR3, the DNA is TGTGCCAGCAGTACAATCGGGGGGAAAGAGACCCAGTACTTC. It codes for CASSTIGGKETQYF.

The CDR3 region has the DNA TGTGCCAGCAGCTCAAGGGACAGGGGTCAGCCCCAGCATTTT. It encodes CASSSRDRGQPQHF. V is TRBV7-2 and J is TRBJ1-5; 10 nucleotides agree with TRBD1. Germline trimming cut 4 bases from V and 6 bases from J; bases unmatched to any gene: 3. CDR1 is SGHTA, CDR2 FQGNSA, per germline. The CDR3 covers 14 residues.

The chain couples TRBV19 to TRBJ2-6, with 9 bases fitting TRBD1. From germline, CDR1 is LNHDA and CDR2 SQIVND (reference sequence). Unmatched junction bases numbered 8, after V lost 6 bases and J lost 5 bases. CDR3 length: 16 residues. The DNA for the CDR3 is TGTGCCAGTAGGCGACAGGGGGGTTCTTGGGCCAACGTCCTGACTTTC. Translating it yields CASRRQGGSWANVLTF.